This T cell receptor beta chain stems from a study of cytomegalovirus exposure and HLA in healthy donors. PCR involved 60 Vbeta and 13 Jbeta primers. Measured with immunoSEQ multiplex PCR; TCRdb has only the in-frame clones, and not every one. The repertoire holds about 140,000 clones, with about 80% as singletons. Notes on the study in general: Among the sequence variants, a highly shared cluster was likely an artifact of sequencing.

The CDR3 consists of 12 residues. The germline V gene has CDR1 SNHLY and CDR2 FYNNEI. Trimming pared 6 bases from V and 6 bases from J, leaving 6 bases between. With respect to this clone: Its matching antigen is unknown.

This TCR was recovered from a male donor in good health and CMV-seronegative. The V gene is TRBV2, the J gene TRBJ1-6; D not resolved. The sample consisted of PBMCs. The CDR3 region has the DNA TGTGCCAGCAGGGCAACTAATTCACCCCTCCACTTT. This gives the protein CASRATNSPLHF.